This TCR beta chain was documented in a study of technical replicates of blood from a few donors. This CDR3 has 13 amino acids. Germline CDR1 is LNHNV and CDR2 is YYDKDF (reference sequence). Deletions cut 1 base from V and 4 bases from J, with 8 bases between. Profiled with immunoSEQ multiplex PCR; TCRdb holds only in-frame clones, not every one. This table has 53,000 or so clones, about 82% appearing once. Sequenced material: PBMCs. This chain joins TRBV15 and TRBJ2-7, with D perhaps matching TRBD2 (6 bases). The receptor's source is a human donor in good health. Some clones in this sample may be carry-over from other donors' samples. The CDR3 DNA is TGTGCCACCAGCAGAGGCGGGGAATACGAGCAGTACTTC. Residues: CATSRGGEYEQYF.